This TCR beta chain was profiled in a study of identical twins. General study findings and limits: Instead of following the same donors, the conclusions were based on cross-sectional statistical analysis.

TCRdb redid the calling of the 5' RACE reads with MiXCR, one entry per CDR3 protein. This table has 400,000 to 550,000 distinct CDR3 sequences, more than 13% appearing once. This CDR3 spans 15 amino acids. The V and J ends lost 3 bases and 2 bases, in that order; junction bases with no gene match: 4. As concerns this clonotype: What it recognizes is unknown.

This sample was shared with a second study, whose subject was yellow fever vaccine responses in identical twins.

Sequences were obtained from CD4+ T cells sorted from blood. This receptor was obtained from a woman between 18 and 29 years old in good health. The chain links TRBV12-3 or TRBV12-4 to TRBJ2-3; 8 bases agree with TRBD1. In DNA, the CDR3 is TGTGCCAGCAGTTTTGGGGACAGGAACACAGATACGCAGTATTTT. Translation: CASSFGDRNTDTQYF.